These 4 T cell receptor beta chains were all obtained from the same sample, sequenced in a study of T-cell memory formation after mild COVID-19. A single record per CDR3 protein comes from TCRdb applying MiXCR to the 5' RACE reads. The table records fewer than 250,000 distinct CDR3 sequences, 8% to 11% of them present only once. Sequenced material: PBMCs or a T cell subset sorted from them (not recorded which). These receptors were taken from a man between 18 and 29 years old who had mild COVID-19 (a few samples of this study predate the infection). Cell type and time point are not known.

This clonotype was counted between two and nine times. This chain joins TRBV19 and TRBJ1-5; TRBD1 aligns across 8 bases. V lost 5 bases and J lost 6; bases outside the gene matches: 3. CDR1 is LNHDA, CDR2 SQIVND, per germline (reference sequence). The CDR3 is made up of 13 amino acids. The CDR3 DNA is TGTGCCAGTAGTGGACAGGGCACTCAGCCCCAGCATTTT. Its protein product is CASSGQGTQPQHF.

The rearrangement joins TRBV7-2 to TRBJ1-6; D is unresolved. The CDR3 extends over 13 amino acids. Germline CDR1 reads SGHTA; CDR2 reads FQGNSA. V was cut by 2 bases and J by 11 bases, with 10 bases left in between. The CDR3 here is CASSLTTAPPLHF. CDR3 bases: TGTGCCAGCAGCTTAACAACCGCCCCACCCCTCCACTTT.

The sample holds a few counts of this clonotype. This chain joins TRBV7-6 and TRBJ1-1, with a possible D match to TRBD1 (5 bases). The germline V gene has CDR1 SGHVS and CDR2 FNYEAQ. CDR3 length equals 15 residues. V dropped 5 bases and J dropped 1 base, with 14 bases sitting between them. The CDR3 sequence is CASSLPPTANTEAFF. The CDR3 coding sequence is TGTGCCAGCAGCCTACCCCCGACAGCGAACACTGAAGCTTTCTTT.

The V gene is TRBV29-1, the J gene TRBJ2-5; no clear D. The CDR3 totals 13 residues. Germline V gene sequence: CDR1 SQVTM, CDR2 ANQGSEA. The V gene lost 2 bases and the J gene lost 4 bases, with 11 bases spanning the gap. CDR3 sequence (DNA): TGCAGCGTTGAATCCGGATTTCGAGAGACCCAGTACTTC. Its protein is CSVESGFRETQYF.